This is a list of T cell receptor beta chains from one sample in a study of regulatory T cells in long-lasting Graves disease. TCRdb reprocessed the multiplex PCR reads with MiXCR, giving one entry per CDR3 protein. Here the sample spans 300,000 to 400,000 distinct CDR3 sequences, 15% to 20% being singletons. This sample also belongs to another study, concerning T cells in Graves' hyperthyroidism and ophthalmopathy.

Material: peripheral blood mononuclear cells (PBMCs), obtained at new diagnosis, from a patient treated with antithyroid drugs. These receptors were collected from a middle-aged man with Graves disease. The CDR3 runs from the conserved cysteine through the conserved F or W. The D gene is left open where the match is weak. Some rows mark clone size as missing; the rest say once, few, many or name a class of expanded clone.

v_gene	abundance	d_gene	j_gene	CDR3nt	CDR3aa
TRBV28	NA	NA	TRBJ1-2	TGTGCCAGCAGTTCCCGTCGGGCTCATGGCTACACCTTC	CASSSRRAHGYTF
TRBV5-5	many	NA	TRBJ2-2	TGTGCCAGCAGCCTGACAGACGCGAACACCGGGGAGCTGTTTTTT	CASSLTDANTGELFF
TRBV3-1	many	NA	TRBJ2-5	TGTGCCAGCAGCCTCGCACAGACGGGGACCCAGTACTTC	CASSLAQTGTQYF
TRBV2	few	TRBD1	TRBJ2-5	TGTGCCAGCAGAAGGACAGGGGGCCAAGAGACCCAGTACTTC	CASRRTGGQETQYF
TRBV10-3	NA	NA	TRBJ2-5	TGTGCCATCAGTGAGACAGGGCCAGAGACCCAGTACTTC	CAISETGPETQYF
TRBV6-1	many	TRBD2	TRBJ2-2	TGTGCCAGCAGCGGAGGCGGGGGGGGGCCCGGGGAGCTGTTTTTT	CASSGGGGGPGELFF
TRBV6-1	NA	NA	TRBJ1-5	TGTGCCAGCATTGGCGGATATAGCAATCAGCCCCAGCATTTT	CASIGGYSNQPQHF
TRBV7-9	many	NA	TRBJ1-4	TGTGCCAGCAGCCCCCGTGTGGACACCCCAACTAATGAAAAACTGTTTTTT	CASSPRVDTPTNEKLFF
TRBV20-1	NA	NA	TRBJ1-2	TGCAGTGCTTTCCCGCCTGGGGAGGACTATGGCTACACCTTC	CSAFPPGEDYGYTF
TRBV11-1	few	NA	TRBJ2-5	TGTGCCAGCAGCTTAGGGGCCGGCTTTGTTGGGACCCAGTACTTC	CASSLGAGFVGTQYF
TRBV12-3/TRBV12-4	many	TRBD1	TRBJ2-1	TGTGCCAGCAGCCCAGGGACAGGGGCTCGTGAGCAGTTCTTC	CASSPGTGAREQFF
TRBV2	NA	NA	TRBJ1-4	TGTGCCAGCGGCGGTGGCAGAATCACCAGCCTTAATGAAAAACTGTTTTTT	CASGGGRITSLNEKLFF
TRBV11-2	many	TRBD1	TRBJ1-2	TGTGCCAGCAGCTTGCTTACGGGACAGGGATATGGCTACACCTTC	CASSLLTGQGYGYTF
TRBV28	many	NA	TRBJ2-7	TGTGCCAGCAGTTCCGACGGGACCATCAACGAGCAGTACTTC	CASSSDGTINEQYF
TRBV7-8	few	NA	TRBJ2-6	TGTGCCAGCAGCCCCTACACAGGAGTCTCTGGGGCCAACGTCCTGACTTTC	CASSPYTGVSGANVLTF
TRBV2	many	NA	TRBJ2-3	TGTGCCAGCAGTGGCCGAGATACGCAGTATTTT	CASSGRDTQYF
TRBV24-1	few	TRBD1	TRBJ2-5	TGTGCCACCAGTGAGGCAACAGGGGTCCAAGAGACCCAGTACTTC	CATSEATGVQETQYF
TRBV12-3/TRBV12-4	NA	NA	TRBJ1-4	TGTGCCAGCAGTTTATGGGGAGGGGGGGAAAAACTGTTTTTT	CASSLWGGGEKLFF
TRBV9	many	NA	TRBJ2-1	TGTGCCAGCAGCGTACGGCTAGCCACCTACAATGAGCAGTTCTTC	CASSVRLATYNEQFF
TRBV7-2	many	TRBD1	TRBJ1-5	TGTGCCAGCAGCCTAGGGAGGGACAGGAACAATCAGCCCCAGCATTTT	CASSLGRDRNNQPQHF
TRBV20-1	NA	NA	TRBJ1-2	TGCAGTGCAACGACAGTGATGAGTAACTATGGCTACACCTTC	CSATTVMSNYGYTF
TRBV2	many	NA	TRBJ1-1	TGTGCCAGCACACGGGGTGCGAACACTGAAGCTTTCTTT	CASTRGANTEAFF
TRBV20-1	many	NA	TRBJ1-1	TGCAGTGTTGACAGCAACACTGAAGCTTTCTTT	CSVDSNTEAFF